This record concerns one T cell receptor (beta chain) sequence. No antigen is known for it. A much larger clone sits a single nucleotide away, making a read error possible. TCRdb itself ran the reads through MiXCR, one entry per CDR3 protein. The repertoire holds tens of thousands of distinct CDR3 sequences, with 21% as singletons. The data stem from a study of lung T cells in sarcoidosis with Löfgren's syndrome. On the study more broadly: Repertoire analyses centered on Löfgren's syndrome patients. Study-level points and caveats: The most expanded V genes in Löfgren's patients were reportedly TRAV12-1 and TRBV2. Multiple Löfgren's syndrome patients reportedly shared TRAV12-1 and TRBV2 CDR3 motifs, suggesting public CD4+ TCRs.

V shed 1 base and J shed 1 base, with 16 bases lying between them. Per germline, CDR1 LGHNT and CDR2 FRNRAP. This CDR3 spans 17 amino acids. The receptor was derived from a human donor with sarcoidosis (Löfgren's syndrome or another form), or a control subject (not recorded which). The rearrangement links TRBV12-5 to TRBJ2-5; the D is unclear. What was sequenced was CD4+ T cells from PBMCs. The CDR3 sequence is CASGLGQKDFGQETQYF. CDR3 DNA: TGTGCTAGTGGTTTGGGACAAAAGGATTTCGGCCAAGAGACCCAGTACTTC.